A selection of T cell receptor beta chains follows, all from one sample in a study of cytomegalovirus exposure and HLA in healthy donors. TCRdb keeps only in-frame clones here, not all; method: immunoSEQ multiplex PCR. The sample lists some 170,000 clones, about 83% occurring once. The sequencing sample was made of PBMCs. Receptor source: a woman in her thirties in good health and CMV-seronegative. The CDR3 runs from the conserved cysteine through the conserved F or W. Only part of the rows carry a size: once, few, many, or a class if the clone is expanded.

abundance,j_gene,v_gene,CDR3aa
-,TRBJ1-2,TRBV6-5,CASSFGGSGYTF
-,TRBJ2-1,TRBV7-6,CASSTVQGKTPDEQFF
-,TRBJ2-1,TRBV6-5,CAAGRGGAYNEQFF
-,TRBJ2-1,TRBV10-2,CASSPPGAVSYNEQFF
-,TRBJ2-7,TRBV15,CATRTRLMAPGEQYF
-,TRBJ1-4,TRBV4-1,CASSILNGGWKEGLFF
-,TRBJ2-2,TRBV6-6,CASSYSTGEFAGELFF
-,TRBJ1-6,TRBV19,CASRQTGTGFSPLHF
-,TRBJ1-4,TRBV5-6,CASISRGVYGEKLFF
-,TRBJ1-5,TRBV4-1,CASSQLISNQPQHF
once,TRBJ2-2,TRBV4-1,CASTGVTGELFF
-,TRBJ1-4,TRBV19,CASSLSLNEKLFF
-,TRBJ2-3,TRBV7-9,CASSATTGLTKADTQYF
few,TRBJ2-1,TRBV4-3,CASSQDPTGVYNEQFF
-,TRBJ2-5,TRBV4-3,CASSYKRGVGETQYF
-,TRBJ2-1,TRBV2,CASSVREGNEQFF
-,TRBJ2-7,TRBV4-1,CASSYTGRVKGSYEQYF
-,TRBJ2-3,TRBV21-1,CASSTSSGGESTDTQYF
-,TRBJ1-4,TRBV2,CASRRDSTKRGPNEKLFF
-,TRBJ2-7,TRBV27,CASSPRDRAAYEQYF
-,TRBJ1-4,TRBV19,CASSKTNSNEKLFF
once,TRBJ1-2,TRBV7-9,CASSLGQGSGYTF
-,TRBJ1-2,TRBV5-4,CASSPAGVRDRAGYTF
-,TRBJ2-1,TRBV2,CASSVSGDAPRDEQFF
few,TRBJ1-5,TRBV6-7,CASSRPQHF
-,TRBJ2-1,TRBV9,CASSPEQGGQGNEQFF
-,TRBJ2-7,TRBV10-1,CASSPGQPDEQYF
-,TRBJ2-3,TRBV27,CASSLTGGPDTQYF
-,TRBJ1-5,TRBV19,CASSIDGTGRDQPQHF
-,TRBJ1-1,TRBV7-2,CASRRDRKAFF
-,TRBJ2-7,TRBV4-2,CASSQAPAGLAGGLGGYEQYF
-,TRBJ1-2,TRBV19,CASSIGGTGYTF
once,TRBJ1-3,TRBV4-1,CASSQVASGNTIYF
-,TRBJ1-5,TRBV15,CATSRGGEGQPQHF
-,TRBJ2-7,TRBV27,CASSSYRDRAYEQYF
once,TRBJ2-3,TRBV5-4,CASSPWISADTQYF
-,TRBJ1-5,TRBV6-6,CASTGQWNQPQHF
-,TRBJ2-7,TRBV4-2,CASSPIAGGTYEQYF
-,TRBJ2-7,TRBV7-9,CASSNKVAGEYEQYF
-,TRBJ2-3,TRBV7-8,CASGLARAGGTDTQYF
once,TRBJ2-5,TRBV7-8,CASSLGSSGLGETQYF
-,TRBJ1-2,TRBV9,CASSGLVGAGYTF
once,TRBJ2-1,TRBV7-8,CASSSRTGNYNEQFF
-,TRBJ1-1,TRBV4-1,CASSHTRGYTEAFF
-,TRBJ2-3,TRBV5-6,CASSLVAYRTDTQYF
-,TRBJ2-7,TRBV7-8,CASSLGGWDEQYF
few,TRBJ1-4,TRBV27,CASKGLARGEGGNEKLFF